This TCR beta chain was identified in a study of CXCR3-negative and CXCR3-positive naive CD8 T cells. General study findings and limits: Comparison of naive cells showed more hydrophobic TRB CDR3s in CXCR3-positive than in CXCR3-negative naive cells. For memory CD8+ cells diversity was much lower, but both naive subsets had comparably high diversity.

Every individual CD8+ T cell subset underwent sorting in triplicate at 330,000 or so cells apiece. Notes on this clonotype: Its antigen remains unidentified.

UMI-labeled TRB cDNA libraries were prepared by 5' RACE. TCRdb reprocessed the 5' RACE reads, with one entry per CDR3 protein and no DNA. Seen in this sample are fewer than 55,000 distinct CDR3 sequences; the ten most common clones hold approximately 1.4%. Sample: naive CXCR3- CD8+ T cells from blood. The subset is: CD45RO-CCR7+CD27+CD95- naive CD8+ T cells lacking CXCR3 (TNR3-). The clonotype comes from a human donor in good health. Some clones in this sample may be carry-over from other donors' samples.

Here the CDR3 reads CASSHDYFGGPANEQFF. The J gene is TRBJ2-1, the V gene TRBV3-1; TCRdb returns TRBD1, unconfirmable since there is no DNA. The CDR3 is 17 amino acids. Germline-derived CDR1 and CDR2 are LGHDT and YNNKEL (reference sequence).